One TCR beta chain is described in this entry. Some clones are missing from TCRdb's copy, which holds only in-frame ones; the method was immunoSEQ multiplex PCR. The table has 150,000 to 200,000 clones, about 92% seen once. These data come from a study of T cell responses to AZD1222 COVID-19 vaccine. The material sequenced was peripheral blood, taken 28 days after the second AZD1222 dose. The TCR originated in an adult who received the AZD1222 COVID-19 vaccine.

The CDR3 here is CASSQDGADRGPLYGYTF. The CDR3 region has the DNA TGCGCCAGCAGCCAAGACGGAGCCGACAGGGGCCCCCTTTATGGCTACACCTTC. This rearrangement joins TRBV4-1 to TRBJ1-2, with 8 bases fitting TRBD1. The germline V gene has CDR1 MGHRA and CDR2 YSYEKL. There are 18 residues in the CDR3. The trim removed 0 bases at V and 5 bases at J, leaving 14 bases unmatched.